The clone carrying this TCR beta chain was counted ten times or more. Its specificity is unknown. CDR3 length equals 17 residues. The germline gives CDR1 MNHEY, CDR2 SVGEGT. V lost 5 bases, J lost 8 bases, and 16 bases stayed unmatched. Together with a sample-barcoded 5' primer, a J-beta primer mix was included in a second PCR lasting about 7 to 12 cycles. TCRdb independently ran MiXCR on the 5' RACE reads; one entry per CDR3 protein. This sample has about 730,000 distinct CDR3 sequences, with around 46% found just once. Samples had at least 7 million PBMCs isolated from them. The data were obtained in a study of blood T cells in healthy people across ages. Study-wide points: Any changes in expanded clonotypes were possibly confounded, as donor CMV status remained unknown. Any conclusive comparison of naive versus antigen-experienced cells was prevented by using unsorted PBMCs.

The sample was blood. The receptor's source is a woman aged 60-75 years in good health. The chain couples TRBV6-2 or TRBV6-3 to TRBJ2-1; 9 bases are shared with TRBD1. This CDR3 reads CASSPWTGAPSVDEQFF. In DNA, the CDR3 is TGTGCCAGCAGTCCCTGGACAGGGGCGCCGTCGGTCGATGAGCAGTTCTTC.